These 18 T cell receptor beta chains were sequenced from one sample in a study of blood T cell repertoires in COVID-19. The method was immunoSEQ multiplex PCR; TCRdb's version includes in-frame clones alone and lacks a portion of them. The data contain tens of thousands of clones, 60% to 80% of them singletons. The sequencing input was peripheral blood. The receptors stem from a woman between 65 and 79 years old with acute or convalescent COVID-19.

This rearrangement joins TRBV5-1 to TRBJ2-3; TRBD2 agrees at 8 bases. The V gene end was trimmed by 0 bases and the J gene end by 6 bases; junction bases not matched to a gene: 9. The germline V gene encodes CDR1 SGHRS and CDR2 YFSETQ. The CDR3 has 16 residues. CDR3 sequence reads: CASSLEPAGARDTQYF. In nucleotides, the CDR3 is TGCGCCAGCAGCTTGGAACCAGCGGGGGCCCGGGATACGCAGTATTTT.

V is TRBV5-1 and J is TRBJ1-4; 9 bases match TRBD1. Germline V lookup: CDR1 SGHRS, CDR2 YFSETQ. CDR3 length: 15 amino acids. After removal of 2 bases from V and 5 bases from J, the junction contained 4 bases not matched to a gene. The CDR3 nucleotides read TGCGCCAGCAGCTTAAAACAGGGGGCGAATGAAAAACTGTTTTTT. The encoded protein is CASSLKQGANEKLFF. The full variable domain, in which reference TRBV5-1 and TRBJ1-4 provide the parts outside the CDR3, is KAGVTQTPRYLIKTRGQQVTLSCSPISGHRSVSWYQQTPGQGLQFLFEYFSETQRNKGNFPGRFSGRQFSNSRSEMNVSTLELGDSALYLCASSLKQGANEKLFFGSGTQLSVL.

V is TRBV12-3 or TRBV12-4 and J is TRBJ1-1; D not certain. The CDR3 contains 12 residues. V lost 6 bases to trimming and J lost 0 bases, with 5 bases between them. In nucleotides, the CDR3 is TGTGCCAGCAGCTTCGTGAACACTGAAGCTTTCTTT. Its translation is CASSFVNTEAFF.

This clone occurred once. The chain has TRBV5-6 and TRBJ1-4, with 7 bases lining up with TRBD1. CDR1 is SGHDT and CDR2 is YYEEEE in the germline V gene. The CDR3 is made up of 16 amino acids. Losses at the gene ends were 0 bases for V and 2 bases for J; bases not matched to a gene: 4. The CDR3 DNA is TGTGCCAGCAGCTTGGGACAGGGTTTCACTAATGAAAAACTGTTTTTT. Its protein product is CASSLGQGFTNEKLFF.

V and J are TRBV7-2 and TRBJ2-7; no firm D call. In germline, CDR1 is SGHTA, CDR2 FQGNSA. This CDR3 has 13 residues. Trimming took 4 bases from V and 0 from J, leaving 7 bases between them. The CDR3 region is CASSSRFSYEQYF. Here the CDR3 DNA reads TGTGCCAGCAGCTCGAGATTCTCCTACGAGCAGTACTTC.

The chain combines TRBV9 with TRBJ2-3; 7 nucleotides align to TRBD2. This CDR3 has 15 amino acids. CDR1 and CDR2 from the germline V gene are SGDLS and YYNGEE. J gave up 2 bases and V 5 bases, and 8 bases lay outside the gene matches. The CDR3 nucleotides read TGTGCCAGCAGACTCCGGGGGGACTTCACAGATACGCAGTATTTT. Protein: CASRLRGDFTDTQYF. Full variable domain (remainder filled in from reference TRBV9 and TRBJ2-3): DSGVTQTPKHLITATGQRVTLRCSPRSGDLSVYWYQQSLDQGLQFLIQYYNGEERAKGNILERFSAQQFPDLHSELNLSSLELGDSALYFCASRLRGDFTDTQYFGPGTRLTVL.

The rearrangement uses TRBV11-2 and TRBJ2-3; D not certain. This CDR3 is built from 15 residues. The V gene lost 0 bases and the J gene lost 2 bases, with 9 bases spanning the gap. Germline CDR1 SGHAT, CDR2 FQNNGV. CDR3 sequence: CASSLDLGPTDTQYF. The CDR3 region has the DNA TGTGCCAGCAGCTTAGACCTTGGGCCCACAGATACGCAGTATTTT.

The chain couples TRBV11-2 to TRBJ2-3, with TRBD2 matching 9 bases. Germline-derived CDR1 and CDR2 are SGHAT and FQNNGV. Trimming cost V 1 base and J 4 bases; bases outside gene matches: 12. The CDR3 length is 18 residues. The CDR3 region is CASSLALWSGGWSDTQYF. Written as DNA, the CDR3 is TGTGCCAGCAGCTTAGCTTTATGGAGCGGGGGGTGGTCAGATACGCAGTATTTT.

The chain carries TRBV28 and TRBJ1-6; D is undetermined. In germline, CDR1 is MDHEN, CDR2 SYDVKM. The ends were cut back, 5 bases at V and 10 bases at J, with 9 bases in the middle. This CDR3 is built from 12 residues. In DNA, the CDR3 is TGTGCCAGCAGTACCAGTGTCTCACCCCTCCACTTT. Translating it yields CASSTSVSPLHF.

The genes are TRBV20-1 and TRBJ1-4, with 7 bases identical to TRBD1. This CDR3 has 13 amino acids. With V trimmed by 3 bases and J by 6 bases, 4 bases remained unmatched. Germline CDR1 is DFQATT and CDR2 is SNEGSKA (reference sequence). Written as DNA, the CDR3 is TGCAGTGCTAGTCGCACAGGGGATGAAAAACTGTTTTTT. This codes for CSASRTGDEKLFF.

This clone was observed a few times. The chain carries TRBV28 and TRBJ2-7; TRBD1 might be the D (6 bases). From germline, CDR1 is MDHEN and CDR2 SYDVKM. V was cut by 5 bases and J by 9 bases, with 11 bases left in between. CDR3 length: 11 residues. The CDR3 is CASSRGLRQYF. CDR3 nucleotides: TGTGCCAGCAGTAGGGGGTTGAGGCAGTACTTC.

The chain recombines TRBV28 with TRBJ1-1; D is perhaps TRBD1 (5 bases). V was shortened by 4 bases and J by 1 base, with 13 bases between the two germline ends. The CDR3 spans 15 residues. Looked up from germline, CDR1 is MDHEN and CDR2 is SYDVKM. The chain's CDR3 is CASSYPVGGNTEAFF. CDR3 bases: TGTGCCAGCAGTTATCCAGTGGGGGGGAACACTGAAGCTTTCTTT.

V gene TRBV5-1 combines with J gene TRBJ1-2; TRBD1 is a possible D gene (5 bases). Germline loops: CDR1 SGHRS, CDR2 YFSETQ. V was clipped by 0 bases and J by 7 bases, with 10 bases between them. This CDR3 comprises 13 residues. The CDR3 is CASSLEQGRGYTF. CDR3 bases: TGCGCCAGCAGCTTGGAGCAGGGTCGTGGCTACACCTTC.

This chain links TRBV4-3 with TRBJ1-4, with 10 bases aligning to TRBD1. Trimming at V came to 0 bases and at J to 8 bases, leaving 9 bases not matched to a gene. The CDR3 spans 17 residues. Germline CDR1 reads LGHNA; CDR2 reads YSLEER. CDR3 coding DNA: TGCGCCAGCAGCCAAGAAGCTCCCGGGACAGGGGCGGAAAAACTGTTTTTT. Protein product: CASSQEAPGTGAEKLFF.

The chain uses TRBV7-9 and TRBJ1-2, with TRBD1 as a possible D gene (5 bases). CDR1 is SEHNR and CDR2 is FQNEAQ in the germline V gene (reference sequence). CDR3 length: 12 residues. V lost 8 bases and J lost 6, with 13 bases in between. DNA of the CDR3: TGTGCCAGCCAGATTTCGGGGGATGGCTACACCTTC. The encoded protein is CASQISGDGYTF.

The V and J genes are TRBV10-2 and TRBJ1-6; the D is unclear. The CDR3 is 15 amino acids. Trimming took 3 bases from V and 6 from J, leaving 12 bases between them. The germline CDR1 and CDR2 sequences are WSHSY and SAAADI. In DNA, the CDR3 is TGCGCCAGCAGTGATGGGAGGGCGGGTAATTCACCCCTCCACTTT. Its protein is CASSDGRAGNSPLHF.

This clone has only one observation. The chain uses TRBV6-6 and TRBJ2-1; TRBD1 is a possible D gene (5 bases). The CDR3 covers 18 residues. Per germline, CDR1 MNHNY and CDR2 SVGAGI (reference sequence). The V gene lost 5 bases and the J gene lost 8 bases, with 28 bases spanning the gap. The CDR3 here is CASSPPAPGISLFDEQFF. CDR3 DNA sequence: TGTGCCAGCAGTCCACCTGCCCCAGGGATATCTTTGTTTGATGAGCAGTTCTTC.

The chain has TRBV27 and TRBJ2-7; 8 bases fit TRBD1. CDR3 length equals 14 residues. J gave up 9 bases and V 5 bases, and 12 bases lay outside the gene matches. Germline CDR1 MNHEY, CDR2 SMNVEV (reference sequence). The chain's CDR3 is CASSRQDRDSVQYF. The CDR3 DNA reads TGTGCCAGCAGTCGACAGGACAGGGATAGCGTGCAGTACTTC.